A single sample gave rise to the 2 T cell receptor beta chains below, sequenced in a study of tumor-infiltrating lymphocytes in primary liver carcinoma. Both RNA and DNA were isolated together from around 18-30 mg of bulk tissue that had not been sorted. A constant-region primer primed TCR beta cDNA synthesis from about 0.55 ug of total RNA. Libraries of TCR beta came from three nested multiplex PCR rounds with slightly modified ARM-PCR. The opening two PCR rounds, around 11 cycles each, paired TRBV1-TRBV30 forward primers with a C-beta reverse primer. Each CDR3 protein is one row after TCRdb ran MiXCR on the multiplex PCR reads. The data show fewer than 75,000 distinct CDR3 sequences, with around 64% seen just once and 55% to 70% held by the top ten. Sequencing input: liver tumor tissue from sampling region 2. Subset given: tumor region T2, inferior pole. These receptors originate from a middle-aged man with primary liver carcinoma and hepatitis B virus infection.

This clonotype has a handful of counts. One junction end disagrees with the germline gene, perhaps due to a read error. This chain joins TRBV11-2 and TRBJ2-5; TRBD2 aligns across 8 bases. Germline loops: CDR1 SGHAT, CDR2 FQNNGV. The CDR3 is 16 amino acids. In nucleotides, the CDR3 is TGTGCCTGCAGTCAGACTCCTGGCGGGGGGAAAGAGACTCAGTACTTC. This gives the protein CACSQTPGGGKETQYF.

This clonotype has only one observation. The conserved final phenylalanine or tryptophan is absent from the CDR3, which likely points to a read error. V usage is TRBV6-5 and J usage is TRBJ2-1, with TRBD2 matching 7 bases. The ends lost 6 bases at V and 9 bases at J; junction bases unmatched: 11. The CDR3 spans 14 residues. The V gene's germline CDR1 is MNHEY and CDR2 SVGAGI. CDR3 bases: TGTGCCAGCAGGCAGTGGGAGGGTCCAGGTGAGCAGTTCTCC. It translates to CASRQWEGPGEQFS.